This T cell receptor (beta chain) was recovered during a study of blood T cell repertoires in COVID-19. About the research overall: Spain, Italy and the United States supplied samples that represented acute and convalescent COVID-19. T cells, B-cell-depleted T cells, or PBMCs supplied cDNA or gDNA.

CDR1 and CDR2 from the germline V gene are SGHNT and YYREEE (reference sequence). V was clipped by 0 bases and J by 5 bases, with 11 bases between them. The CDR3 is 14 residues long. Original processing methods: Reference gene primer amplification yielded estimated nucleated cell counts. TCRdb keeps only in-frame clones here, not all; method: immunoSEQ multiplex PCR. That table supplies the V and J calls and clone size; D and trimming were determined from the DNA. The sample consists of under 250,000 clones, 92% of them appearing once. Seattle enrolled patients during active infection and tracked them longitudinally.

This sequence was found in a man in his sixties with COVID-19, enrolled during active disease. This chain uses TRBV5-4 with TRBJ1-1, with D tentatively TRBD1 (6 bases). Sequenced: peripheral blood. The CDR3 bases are TGTGCCAGCAGCTTGGGCAGGGGTGGAACTGAAGCTTTCTTT. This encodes CASSLGRGGTEAFF.